The rows below give T cell receptor beta chains drawn from one sample of a study of neoadjuvant nivolumab and ipilimumab in lung cancer. Assay used: immunoSEQ multiplex PCR; TCRdb lists only in-frame clones, some missing. Found here are about 20,000 clones, 60% to 80% of them singletons; the top ten hold approximately 8.1%. Sample: tumor tissue, taken after neoadjuvant nivolumab, alone or with ipilimumab, at or shortly before surgery. The receptors were gathered from an adult with non-small cell lung cancer. Both conserved end residues are part of each CDR3. The D gene is left open where the match is weak. Size values are once, few and many counts, or a class for expanded clones, and some rows have none.

>.|TRBJ1-4|TRBD1|TRBV19
TGTGCCAGTAGTGTACGACAGGGGAGGGATGAAAAACTGTTTTTT
CASSVRQGRDEKLFF
>few|TRBJ1-1|.|TRBV6-5
TGTGCCAGCAGTTACTCTCCCGCGGGCGGGAACACTGAAGCTTTCTTT
CASSYSPAGGNTEAFF
>few|TRBJ1-1|.|TRBV6-1
TGTGCCAGCAGCCCGGCGGGGGAAGAGAGCACTGAAGCTTTCTTT
CASSPAGEESTEAFF
>.|TRBJ1-3|.|TRBV6-6
TGTGCCAGCATCAATGGGGGGCGCTCTGGAAACACCATATATTTT
CASINGGRSGNTIYF
>.|TRBJ2-7|.|TRBV6-5
TGTGCCAGCAGTTACCGACGCTCCTACGAGCAGTACTTC
CASSYRRSYEQYF
>.|TRBJ1-1|.|TRBV7-6
TGTGCCAGCAGCTTAGCAGGGGCAAGCATGAACACTGAAGCTTTCTTT
CASSLAGASMNTEAFF
>.|TRBJ2-3|TRBD1|TRBV18
TGTGCCAGCGGGACAGTCAGCACAGATACGCAGTATTTT
CASGTVSTDTQYF
>few|TRBJ1-4|.|TRBV11-2
TGTGCCAGCAGCTTATTGCCGGGGACCGAAAAACTGTTTTTT
CASSLLPGTEKLFF
>once|TRBJ2-7|.|TRBV6-5
TGTGCCAGCAGTTACTCGAGGGGCAGGGGCTACTACGAGCAGTACTTC
CASSYSRGRGYYEQYF
>.|TRBJ2-7|TRBD1|TRBV7-9
TGTGCCAGCAGCACCAGACAGGGATCATACGAGCAGTACTTC
CASSTRQGSYEQYF
>.|TRBJ1-5|.|TRBV15
TGTGCCACCAGTCCTGACGGGGCCTTTGAACAGCCCCAGCATTTT
CATSPDGAFEQPQHF
>medium-sized|TRBJ2-3|TRBD2|TRBV9
TGTGCCAGCAGCGTAGGTGGACTAGCGGGGGGGCCCGGAGATACGCAGTATTTT
CASSVGGLAGGPGDTQYF
>.|TRBJ2-1|.|TRBV19
TGTGCCAGTAGTATACGGCCAGAGACCCCCCAGTTCTTC
CASSIRPETPQFF
>.|TRBJ1-5|.|TRBV29-1
TGCAGCGTTTCAGAGAGGGATCAGCCCCAGCATTTT
CSVSERDQPQHF
>once|TRBJ2-1|TRBD2|TRBV7-2
TGTGCCAGCAGCTCCAGACTAGCGGGGGGGCATGAGCAGTTCTTC
CASSSRLAGGHEQFF
>.|TRBJ2-7|.|TRBV19
TGTGCCACCTCCTACAACTTACAGGGTTGGGAGCAGTACTTC
CATSYNLQGWEQYF
>.|TRBJ2-2|TRBD1|TRBV10-3
TGTGCCATCAGAAGGGACAGGGACACCGGGGAGCTGTTTTTT
CAIRRDRDTGELFF
>.|TRBJ1-2|.|TRBV19
TGTGCCAGTAGTGCCACAGGGAACTATGGCTACACCTTC
CASSATGNYGYTF
>.|TRBJ2-1|TRBD1|TRBV5-4
TGTGCCAGCAGCAACGCCCGACAGGGAGATGAGCAGTTCTTC
CASSNARQGDEQFF
>.|TRBJ1-2|.|TRBV5-4
TGTGCCAGCAGCTTGGCCTTAGAACCTGGGATATGGGGCTACACCTTC
CASSLALEPGIWGYTF
>.|TRBJ1-4|TRBD1|TRBV6-6
TGTGCCAGCAGCCAACACGGGACAGGAGGGGAACTGTTTTTT
CASSQHGTGGELFF
>.|TRBJ2-3|.|TRBV29-1
TGCAGCGTCGGACCGGGAGTGGCAGATACGCAGTATTTT
CSVGPGVADTQYF
>medium-sized|TRBJ1-1|TRBD1|TRBV6-4
TGTGCCAGCAGTGACTACCAAGAACAGGGGCGGACTGAAGCTTTCTTT
CASSDYQEQGRTEAFF
>.|TRBJ2-5|.|TRBV6-1
TGTGCCAGCAGCCGGACAGAAAAAAATAGGGAGACCCAGTACTTC
CASSRTEKNRETQYF
>few|TRBJ2-5|.|TRBV6-6
TGTGCCAGCAGAGGACTCGGGGAGACCCAGTACTTC
CASRGLGETQYF
>.|TRBJ2-1|.|TRBV7-9
TGTGCCAGCAGCTCTACCAGGGGGAGGTGGGGTCTAAATGAGCAGTTCTTC
CASSSTRGRWGLNEQFF
>.|TRBJ2-1|TRBD2|TRBV7-9
TGTGCCAGCAGCTCATTCCTAGCGGGGCCTGTGGATGAGCAGTTCTTC
CASSSFLAGPVDEQFF
>.|TRBJ1-2|.|TRBV5-1
TGCGCCAGCAGCCCCTCACAGGGAAACTATGGCTACACCTTC
CASSPSQGNYGYTF
>.|TRBJ1-1|.|TRBV6-1
TGTGCCAGCAGCTCAGGGCCCGCGATGAACACTGAAGCTTTCTTT
CASSSGPAMNTEAFF
>.|TRBJ1-5|.|TRBV6-1
TGTGCCAGCAGGCCGGAGCCGCGCAATCAGCCCCAGCATTTT
CASRPEPRNQPQHF
>.|TRBJ1-2|.|TRBV6-1
TGTGCCAGCAGTTACCCAGGGGGCTACACCTTC
CASSYPGGYTF
>.|TRBJ1-6|.|TRBV6-5
TGTGCCAGCAGCCACAGGGTAGAGGATTCACCCCTCCACTTT
CASSHRVEDSPLHF
>.|TRBJ1-1|TRBD1|TRBV7-9
TGTGCCAGCTCGGGACAGGGGAGCACTGAAGCTTTCTTT
CASSGQGSTEAFF
>medium-sized|TRBJ1-1|.|TRBV5-6
TGTGCCAGCAGCCCGGCTGGGGGGGTGAACACTGAAGCTTTCTTT
CASSPAGGVNTEAFF
>.|TRBJ1-2|TRBD1|TRBV29-1
TGCAGCGTTGAAGATAGGGGACAGCACTATGGCTACACCTTC
CSVEDRGQHYGYTF
>.|TRBJ2-7|.|TRBV5-4
TGTGCCAGCAGCTTGGACCCCTCCTACGAGCAGTACTTC
CASSLDPSYEQYF
>.|TRBJ1-2|TRBD1|TRBV5-4
TGTGCCAGCAGCTTGAGTCCACAGGGGCGGGTCTATGGCTACACCTTC
CASSLSPQGRVYGYTF
>few|TRBJ1-4|.|TRBV5-4
TGTGCCAGCAGCACCCGGATGGGGGACTTAACTAATGAAAAACTGTTTTTT
CASSTRMGDLTNEKLFF
>.|TRBJ1-3|.|TRBV5-1
TGCGCCAGCAGCGGGTTTGGGGTTGACTCTGGAAACACCATATATTTT
CASSGFGVDSGNTIYF
>.|TRBJ2-1|.|TRBV27
TGTGCCAGCAGCCTCAGTAAAAATGAGCAGTTCTTC
CASSLSKNEQFF
>.|TRBJ2-1|TRBD1|TRBV18
TGTGCCAGCTCACTACAGGGGAAAAATGAGCAGTTCTTC
CASSLQGKNEQFF
>few|TRBJ1-2|.|TRBV5-6
TGTGCCAGCAGCTCGAGCCTTACCCTAGCTAACTATGGCTACACCTTC
CASSSSLTLANYGYTF